The rows below give T cell receptor beta chains drawn from one sample of a study of blood T cell repertoires in COVID-19. Assay used: immunoSEQ multiplex PCR; TCRdb lists only in-frame clones, some missing. The sample has approximately 97,000 clones; about 85% are singletons. Input material: peripheral blood. The receptors originated from a human donor in a cohort sampled during active COVID-19. The CDR3 runs from the conserved cysteine through the conserved F or W. Fields, in order: D gene, V gene, clone size, J gene, CDR3 DNA, CDR3 protein. A D gene is named only where the DNA matches it firmly. Clone size is shown for a subset of rows, as once, few, many or a class of expanded clone.

.	TRBV9	.	TRBJ1-1	TGTGCCAGCAGCGAAGGCGGGGGGACTGAAGCTTTCTTT	CASSEGGGTEAFF
TRBD2	TRBV9	.	TRBJ2-2	TGTGCCAACAGCTTTAGCGGGAGGCGAACCGGGGAGCTGTTTTTT	CANSFSGRRTGELFF
TRBD2	TRBV7-9	once	TRBJ2-1	TGTGCCAGCAGTTCTAGCGGGAGGGCCTTCCGTGAGCAGTTCTTC	CASSSSGRAFREQFF
TRBD1	TRBV6-5	.	TRBJ1-2	TGTGCCAGCAGTTACTTGGGGGCAGGGGGAGCCTATGGCTACACCTTC	CASSYLGAGGAYGYTF
.	TRBV6-2/TRBV6-3	once	TRBJ2-3	TGTGCCAGCAGTTACTCGAGTAACCGAGAGACACGTCCTAGCACAGATACGCAGTATTTT	CASSYSSNRETRPSTDTQYF
TRBD1	TRBV5-1	once	TRBJ1-4	TGCGCCAGCAGCTCCTGGGGGACAGGGGGCACTAATGAAAAACTGTTTTTT	CASSSWGTGGTNEKLFF
.	TRBV19	.	TRBJ2-7	TGTGCCAGTAGTACCAGACAGTTCCCCTACGAGCAGTACTTC	CASSTRQFPYEQYF
.	TRBV7-9	.	TRBJ2-7	TGTGCCAGCAGCTTATCCGAGGTCAGCGTCTCCTACGAGCAGTACTTC	CASSLSEVSVSYEQYF
TRBD1	TRBV4-1	.	TRBJ2-7	TGCGCCAGCAGCCAAGACTCCACAGGGGGCGTGTACGAGCAGTACTTC	CASSQDSTGGVYEQYF
.	TRBV19	.	TRBJ2-7	TGTGCCAGTATGAGGGCAGGCTTCCCCTACGAGCAGTACTTC	CASMRAGFPYEQYF
TRBD1	TRBV25-1	.	TRBJ2-1	TGTGCCAGCAGTGGCACATCGGGACAGGGAGGAAATGAGCAGTTCTTC	CASSGTSGQGGNEQFF
.	TRBV23-1	.	TRBJ1-1	TGCGCCAGCAGTCTCATTGGAGGGTGGAACACTGAAGCTTTCTTT	CASSLIGGWNTEAFF
.	TRBV29-1	.	TRBJ2-3	TGCAGCGTTGACCAGACTGGAGATACGCAGTATTTT	CSVDQTGDTQYF
TRBD1	TRBV6-1	.	TRBJ1-6	TGTGCCAGCAGTGTCAACAGGGGATCCCCTAATTCACCCCTCCACTTT	CASSVNRGSPNSPLHF
.	TRBV2	.	TRBJ2-3	TGTGCCAGCAATCCCCGGACAGATACGCAGTATTTT	CASNPRTDTQYF
TRBD1	TRBV30	.	TRBJ1-1	TGTGCCTGGGTCAGACAGGGGAGGACTGAAGCTTTCTTT	CAWVRQGRTEAFF
TRBD1	TRBV13	.	TRBJ2-2	TGTGCCAGCGTTCGGGACAGGGGAATGGCCGGGGAGCTGTTTTTT	CASVRDRGMAGELFF
TRBD2	TRBV7-2	.	TRBJ2-1	TGTGCCAGCAGCTTAAACGGGCCGGGACTAGCGGGTAACAATGAGCAGTTCTTC	CASSLNGPGLAGNNEQFF
TRBD1	TRBV7-3	.	TRBJ2-5	TGTGCCAGCAGCTTAATTGCAGGGGGCATAGAGACCCAGTACTTC	CASSLIAGGIETQYF
.	TRBV6-6	.	TRBJ1-5	TGTGCCAGCAGTGTGGGCATTACAACGAATCAGCCCCAGCATTTT	CASSVGITTNQPQHF
TRBD1	TRBV9	.	TRBJ1-2	TGTGCCAGCAGCGTAGTTGTTGACAGGGGAGGCTACACCTTC	CASSVVVDRGGYTF
.	TRBV7-9	few	TRBJ2-5	TGTGCCAGCACCGTACAGGTTCAGGAGACCCAGTACTTC	CASTVQVQETQYF
.	TRBV1	.	TRBJ2-1	TGCACCAGCAGCCAAGAAAGGCTAGCTTACCAGACTCGACAGTTCTTC	CTSSQERLAYQTRQFF
TRBD1	TRBV5-6	.	TRBJ2-3	TGTGCCACCCAGACAGGGACAGATACGCAGTATTTT	CATQTGTDTQYF
TRBD1	TRBV4-3	.	TRBJ1-2	TGCGCCAGCAGCCAAATCGGACAGGGGGCAGGCTATGGCTACACCTTC	CASSQIGQGAGYGYTF
.	TRBV2	few	TRBJ2-3	TGTGCCAGCGTTCTACAGGGCACAGATACGCAGTATTTT	CASVLQGTDTQYF
.	TRBV19	.	TRBJ2-2	TGTGCCAGTAGTACAAGTCCTCAGGGGGGTCGGTTCTTCGGGGAGCTGTTTTTT	CASSTSPQGGRFFGELFF
TRBD1	TRBV27	.	TRBJ2-3	TGTGCCAGCAGTTTATCAGGGACAGTCACAGATACGCAGTATTTT	CASSLSGTVTDTQYF
.	TRBV5-4	.	TRBJ1-2	TGTGCCAGCAGTCCTACGGCCCTGAGGGGCTACACCTTC	CASSPTALRGYTF
.	TRBV9	.	TRBJ2-3	TGTGCCAGCAGCGCTCATTTAGCTACCGATACGCAGTATTTT	CASSAHLATDTQYF
.	TRBV2	.	TRBJ2-3	TGTGCCAGCAGAACAGGGCTAAGTACAGATACGCAGTATTTT	CASRTGLSTDTQYF
.	TRBV18	.	TRBJ2-7	TGTGCCAGCTCACCACGATGGAGGGAATGGAACGAGCAGTACTTC	CASSPRWREWNEQYF
.	TRBV20-1	.	TRBJ1-3	TGCAGCAAACCACTAGGGAACACCATATATTTT	CSKPLGNTIYF
TRBD2	TRBV4-3	.	TRBJ2-2	TGCGCCAGCAGCCAAGATGGAGGAAGGCTAGCGGGAGGATGGACCGGGGAGCTGTTTTTT	CASSQDGGRLAGGWTGELFF
.	TRBV30	.	TRBJ1-3	TGTGCCTCCCAGAGGTCTGGAAACACCATATATTTT	CASQRSGNTIYF
.	TRBV10-3	.	TRBJ2-7	TGTGCCATCAGTGAGTCAGGATACAGGGAAACCTACGAGCAGTACTTC	CAISESGYRETYEQYF
.	TRBV27	few	TRBJ2-7	TGTGCCAGCAGTTTGGAAGGGGGTAAGACACCCTACGAGCAGTACTTC	CASSLEGGKTPYEQYF